This passage covers 25 T cell receptor beta chains from one sample sequenced in a study of blood T cell dynamics during melanoma immunotherapy. Time point described: pre-treatment baseline. This table comes from immunoSEQ multiplex PCR, and its TCRdb copy is limited to in-frame clones, with some not included. The sample holds 9,900 or so clones, 84% seen once. The source material was blood, sampled from a patient treated with checkpoint blockade. The source of these receptors is a human donor with melanoma.

V is TRBV4-3 and J is TRBJ1-2; perhaps TRBD1 as D (5 bases). The germline V gene encodes CDR1 LGHNA and CDR2 YSLEER. This CDR3 has 14 residues. Trimming pared 1 base from V and 4 bases from J, leaving 10 bases between. This CDR3 reads CASSQAGETYGYTF. CDR3 sequence (DNA): TGCGCCAGCAGCCAAGCGGGGGAAACCTATGGCTACACCTTC.

The chain carries TRBV6-5 and TRBJ1-5, with D tentatively TRBD1 (5 bases). Trimming cost V 6 bases and J 9 bases, with 18 bases left between them. The CDR3 has 14 residues. Germline V CDR1 and CDR2: MNHEY, SVGAGI. The CDR3, as DNA: TGTGCCAGCAGCCGCGACAGTTTAGGCCGGCCCCAGCATTTT. Translating gives CASSRDSLGRPQHF.

The V and J genes are TRBV5-1 and TRBJ2-5; 8 bases agree with TRBD1. After removal of 5 bases from V and 7 bases from J, the junction contained 10 bases not matched to a gene. The CDR3 extends over 14 amino acids. Germline loops: CDR1 SGHRS, CDR2 YFSETQ. The CDR3 coding sequence is TGCGCCAGCAGGGTTGACAGGGGCCAGGTGACCCAGTACTTC. The encoded protein is CASRVDRGQVTQYF.

This clone was counted once. V gene TRBV23-1 combines with J gene TRBJ2-3, with 8 bases matching TRBD2. TRBV23-1 has ORF status, its function being uncertain. The V and J ends lost 9 bases and 4 bases, in that order; junction bases with no gene match: 12. This CDR3 has 15 amino acids. The CDR3 DNA is TGCGCCAGTAGGACCTTGCGGGGGGCGCCAGATACGCAGTATTTT. It encodes CASRTLRGAPDTQYF.

The chain joins TRBV29-1 to TRBJ1-2; D call uncertain. V was clipped by 7 bases and J by 7 bases, with 16 bases between them. Germline lookup yields CDR1 SQVTM and CDR2 ANQGSEA. The CDR3 covers 12 residues. CDR3: CSGSSGSFGYTF. CDR3 DNA sequence: TGCAGCGGCTCATCGGGGTCTTTTGGCTACACCTTC.

The CDR3 reads CASRRGTDANYGYTF. DNA of the CDR3: TGTGCCAGCAGACGAGGGACCGATGCTAACTATGGCTACACCTTC. The J gene is TRBJ1-2, the V gene TRBV9, with TRBD1 as a possible D gene (5 bases). Germline lookup yields CDR1 SGDLS and CDR2 YYNGEE. Deletions cut 5 bases from V and 0 bases from J, with 14 bases between. The CDR3 totals 15 residues. The complete variable domain, with remaining parts taken from reference TRBV9 and TRBJ1-2, reads DSGVTQTPKHLITATGQRVTLRCSPRSGDLSVYWYQQSLDQGLQFLIQYYNGEERAKGNILERFSAQQFPDLHSELNLSSLELGDSALYFCASRRGTDANYGYTFGSGTRLTVV.

The chain recombines TRBV11-3 with TRBJ1-3; no clear D. CDR3 length equals 13 residues. V was shortened by 5 bases and J by 4 bases, with 9 bases between the two germline ends. Per the germline V gene, CDR1 is SGHNT and CDR2 is YENEEA. CDR3 bases: TGTGCCAGCAGCGACGGTGGGGGAAACACCATATATTTT. This translates into CASSDGGGNTIYF.

The CDR3 nucleotides are TGTGCCAGCAGTACCAGGGAGGAGGCAAACACTGAAGCTTTCTTT. Encoded protein: CASSTREEANTEAFF. J is TRBJ1-1 and V is TRBV6-5; perhaps TRBD1 as D (5 bases). The V gene lost 5 bases and the J gene lost 2 bases, with 15 bases spanning the gap. The CDR3 is 15 residues long. Germline CDR1 reads MNHEY; CDR2 reads SVGAGI.

This chain connects TRBV28 to TRBJ2-2; 7 bases are a match to TRBD1. This CDR3 is built from 15 residues. J gave up 1 base and V 6 bases, and 5 bases lay outside the gene matches. Germline V lookup: CDR1 MDHEN, CDR2 SYDVKM. The CDR3, as DNA: TGTGCCAGCAGGAGGACAGGCAGGAACACCGGGGAGCTGTTTTTT. Residues: CASRRTGRNTGELFF.

This chain joins TRBV11-3 and TRBJ1-2, with D hard to call. The length of the CDR3 is 15 residues. Germline assignment: CDR1 SGHNT and CDR2 YENEEA. V dropped 1 base and J dropped 4 bases, with 13 bases sitting between them. In DNA, the CDR3 is TGTGCCAGCAGCTTAGCGACCACAGCCCTCTATGGCTACACCTTC. It encodes CASSLATTALYGYTF.

This sequence joins TRBV5-6 and TRBJ2-3; 7 bases align to TRBD2. CDR3 length equals 16 residues. Germline CDR1 and CDR2: SGHDT and YYEEEE. Losses at the gene ends were 0 bases for V and 2 bases for J; bases not matched to a gene: 6. The CDR3, as DNA: TGTGCCAGCAGCTTGGTTGGCGGGGGATACACAGATACGCAGTATTTT. It specifies CASSLVGGGYTDTQYF.

The J gene is TRBJ1-6, the V gene TRBV9; the match to TRBD1 covers 8 bases. J lost 9 bases, V lost 4 bases, and 21 bases had no gene match. The CDR3 has 19 amino acids. Germline-derived CDR1 and CDR2 are SGDLS and YYNGEE. The CDR3 DNA sequence: TGTGCCAGCAGCAAAGGGAGGACAGGGAGGGGGGCAGGAAGTTCACCCCTCCACTTT. Protein: CASSKGRTGRGAGSSPLHF.

V is TRBV7-2 and J is TRBJ2-5; D is undetermined. Trimming removed 1 base at V and 5 bases at J, with 11 bases between. The germline V gene has CDR1 SGHTA and CDR2 FQGNSA. This CDR3 has 14 residues. CDR3 in DNA: TGTGCCAGCAGCTTAGACACTGTCCGGGAGACCCAGTACTTC. This translates into CASSLDTVRETQYF.

The J gene is TRBJ1-2, the V gene TRBV30; possible D gene TRBD1, 5 bases. Trimming removed 7 bases at V and 2 bases at J, with 8 bases between. Germline V CDR1 and CDR2: GTSNPN, SVGIG (reference sequence). This CDR3 has 11 residues. For the CDR3, the DNA is TGTGCCTTGGGACGGAACTATGGCTACACCTTC. Its translation: CALGRNYGYTF.

The chain has TRBV19 and TRBJ1-1; TRBD1 matches 7 bases. This CDR3 has 15 residues. V lost 6 bases to trimming and J lost 0 bases; unmatched junction nucleotides: 7. The V gene's germline CDR1 is LNHDA and CDR2 SQIVND (reference sequence). The CDR3 here is CASRRQGEMNTEAFF. For the CDR3, the DNA is TGTGCCAGTAGACGACAGGGAGAAATGAACACTGAAGCTTTCTTT.

The chain is built from TRBV18 and TRBJ1-6; perhaps TRBD1 as D (5 bases). Germline V gives CDR1 KGHSH, CDR2 LQKENI. The V and J ends lost 3 bases and 10 bases respectively, with 13 bases between them. The CDR3 runs to 14 residues. The CDR3 sequence is CASSPTGAESPLHF. The CDR3 DNA reads TGTGCCAGCTCACCTACCGGGGCCGAATCACCCCTCCACTTT.

The rearrangement uses TRBV9 and TRBJ2-3; possibly TRBD2 for D (6 bases). V lost 2 bases and J lost 2, with 15 bases in between. Germline V lookup: CDR1 SGDLS, CDR2 YYNGEE. The CDR3 extends over 16 amino acids. CDR3 in amino acids: CASSVAVAVYTDTQYF. CDR3 coding DNA: TGTGCCAGCAGCGTCGCGGTAGCGGTATACACAGATACGCAGTATTTT.

Details on this clone: One end of the junction fails to match germline, which may point to a read error. The chain joins TRBV10-1 to TRBJ1-2, with 10 positions matching TRBD1. This CDR3 has 15 residues. Germline V gene data show CDR1 as WNHNN and CDR2 as SYGVQD (reference sequence). The CDR3 reads CAGSEPPGTGVGYTF. In DNA form, the CDR3 reads TGCGCCGGCAGTGAGCCCCCCGGGACAGGGGTAGGCTACACCTTC.

The chain links TRBV2 to TRBJ1-6, with a possible D match to TRBD1 (6 bases). CDR1 and CDR2 from the germline V gene are SNHLY and FYNNEI. This CDR3 is built from 15 residues. Trimming left V 5 bases short and J 7 bases short, with 15 bases between. The CDR3 loop is CASSLNRAQNSPLHF. DNA of the CDR3: TGTGCCAGCAGTTTAAACAGGGCTCAGAATTCACCCCTCCACTTT.

This chain connects TRBV9 to TRBJ2-1; 9 bases are a match to TRBD1. The V gene end was trimmed by 4 bases and the J gene end by 0 bases; junction bases not matched to a gene: 2. CDR1 and CDR2 (germline): SGDLS, YYNGEE. This CDR3 region has 15 residues. The CDR3 loop reads CASSRDRASYNEQFF. For the CDR3, the DNA is TGTGCCAGCAGCCGGGACAGGGCCTCCTACAATGAGCAGTTCTTC.

This chain links TRBV11-2 with TRBJ1-1; D uncertain. Looked up from germline, CDR1 is SGHAT and CDR2 is FQNNGV. The V end lost 4 bases, the J end lost 0 bases, and 9 bases lay between the germline ends. This CDR3 region has 14 residues. DNA of the CDR3: TGTGCCAGCAGCTCCCAGGCACTGAACACTGAAGCTTTCTTT. It yields the protein CASSSQALNTEAFF. The variable domain in full, with the rest retrieved from reference TRBV11-2 and TRBJ1-1, is EAGVAQSPRYKIIEKRQSVAFWCNPISGHATLYWYQQILGQGPKLLIQFQNNGVVDDSQLPKDRFSAERLKGVDSTLKIQPAKLEDSAVYLCASSSQALNTEAFFGQGTRLTVV.

V and J are TRBV11-2 and TRBJ1-3; D not certain. This CDR3 is 15 amino acids long. Between the trimmed V and J ends, which lost 5 bases and 2 bases, there was a span of 13 bases. Germline V gives CDR1 SGHAT, CDR2 FQNNGV. The CDR3 DNA follows: TGTGCCAGCAGCCTAAGCGGGTTCGCTGGAAACACCATATATTTT. This translates into CASSLSGFAGNTIYF.

CDR3 sequence reads: CASSLSLAGGTEAFF. The CDR3 coding sequence is TGTGCCAGCAGCTTAAGTCTGGCAGGGGGCACTGAAGCTTTCTTT. The rearrangement joins TRBV5-4 to TRBJ1-1, with 7 bases matching TRBD1. From germline, CDR1 is SGHNT and CDR2 YYREEE (reference sequence). Unmatched junction bases numbered 8, after V lost 2 bases and J lost 4 bases. The CDR3 loop spans 15 amino acids.

A single count supports this clone. The junction departs from germline at one end; a sequencing error may be responsible. This sequence joins TRBV19 and TRBJ2-1; no clear D gene. The CDR3 covers 13 residues. Looked up from germline, CDR1 is LNHDA and CDR2 is SQIVND (reference sequence). The CDR3 is CAASLTSHNEQFF. The CDR3 bases are TGTGCCGCCTCTCTAACCTCCCACAATGAGCAGTTCTTC.

This rearrangement joins TRBV6-5 to TRBJ1-1, with 9 bases fitting TRBD1. With V trimmed by 7 bases and J by 10 bases, 7 bases remained unmatched. Germline V lookup: CDR1 MNHEY, CDR2 SVGAGI. The CDR3 covers 12 residues. This chain's CDR3 is CASTDTGGRAFF. CDR3 coding DNA: TGTGCCAGCACTGATACAGGGGGCCGAGCTTTCTTT.